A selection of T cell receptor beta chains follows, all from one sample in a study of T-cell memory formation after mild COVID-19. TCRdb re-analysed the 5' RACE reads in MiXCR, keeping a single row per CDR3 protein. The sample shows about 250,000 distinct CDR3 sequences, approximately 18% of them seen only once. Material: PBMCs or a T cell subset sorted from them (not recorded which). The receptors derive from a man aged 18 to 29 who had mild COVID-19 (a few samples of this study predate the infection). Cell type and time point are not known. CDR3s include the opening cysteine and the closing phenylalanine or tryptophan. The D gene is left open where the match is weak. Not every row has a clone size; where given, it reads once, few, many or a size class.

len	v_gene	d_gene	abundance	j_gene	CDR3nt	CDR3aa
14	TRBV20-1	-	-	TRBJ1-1	TGCAGTGCTTACCCGGGCGACCTGAGCACTGAAGCTTTCTTT	CSAYPGDLSTEAFF
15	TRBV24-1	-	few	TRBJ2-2	TGTGCCACCAGTGACGCCGAGGGGGTAGGCGGGGAGCTGTTTTTT	CATSDAEGVGGELFF
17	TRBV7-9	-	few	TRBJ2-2	TGTGCCAGCAGCCCCATGGGGCAGGGGTCGAACACCGGGGAGCTGTTTTTT	CASSPMGQGSNTGELFF
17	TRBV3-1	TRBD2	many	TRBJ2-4	TGTGCCAGCAGCCAGTTGCGGGGGGGCCGGCTTGAGAACATTCAGTACTTC	CASSQLRGGRLENIQYF
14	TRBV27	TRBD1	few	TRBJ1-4	TGTGCCAGCAGTTTACTGACAGGGGGTGAAAAACTGTTTTTT	CASSLLTGGEKLFF
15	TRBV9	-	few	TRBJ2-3	TGTGCCAGCAGCGTAGCTCAACCTGGCACAGATACGCAGTATTTT	CASSVAQPGTDTQYF
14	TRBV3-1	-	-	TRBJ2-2	TGTGCCAGCAGGACACGGCGAATCACCGGGGAGCTGTTTTTT	CASRTRRITGELFF
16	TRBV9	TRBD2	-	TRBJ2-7	TGTGCCAGCAGCGAGGCCGCTAGCGGGGGGGCCTACGAGCAGTACTTC	CASSEAASGGAYEQYF
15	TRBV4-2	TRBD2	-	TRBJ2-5	TGTGCCAGCAGCCAAGTGCTAGCGGGGTGGAAGACCCAGTACTTC	CASSQVLAGWKTQYF
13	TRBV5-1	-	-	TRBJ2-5	TGCGCCAGCAGCGCCACTTTTCAAGAGACCCAGTACTTC	CASSATFQETQYF
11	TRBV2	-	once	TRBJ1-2	TGTGCCAGCAGTGAGGACTATGGCTACACCTTC	CASSEDYGYTF
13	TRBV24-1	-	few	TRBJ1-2	TGTGCCACCAGTGATTTTCGGCTCCCTGGCTACACCTTC	CATSDFRLPGYTF
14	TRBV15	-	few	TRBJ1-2	TGTGCCACCAGCAGAGGAGGGCTCAACTATGGCTACACCTTC	CATSRGGLNYGYTF
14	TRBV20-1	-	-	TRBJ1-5	TGCAGTGTTAGGGCTACAGGTCCCAATCAGCCCCAGCATTTT	CSVRATGPNQPQHF
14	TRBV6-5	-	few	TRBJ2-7	TGTGCCAGCAGTTACTCGAACTATGCCTACGAGCAGTACTTC	CASSYSNYAYEQYF
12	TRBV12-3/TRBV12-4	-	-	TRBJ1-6	TGTGCCAGCAGTTTGGGTGCTTGGGGACTCCACTTT	CASSLGAWGLHF
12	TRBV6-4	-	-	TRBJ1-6	TGTGCCAGCAGTGACTCGTCGGTACACCTCCACTTT	CASSDSSVHLHF
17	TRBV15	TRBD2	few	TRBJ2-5	TGTGCCACCGCCCTCTCATTACTAGCGGGGGACCAAGAGACCCAGTACTTC	CATALSLLAGDQETQYF
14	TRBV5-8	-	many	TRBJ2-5	TGTGCCAGCAGCCCAACCGGACAGCAAGAGACCCAGTACTTC	CASSPTGQQETQYF
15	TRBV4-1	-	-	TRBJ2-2	TGCGCCAGCAGCCGGGGAGCAGCGAACACCGGGGAGCTGTTTTTT	CASSRGAANTGELFF
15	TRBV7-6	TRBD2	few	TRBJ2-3	TGTGCCAGCAGCCCCCGGTGGCGGGGGACAGATACGCAGTATTTT	CASSPRWRGTDTQYF
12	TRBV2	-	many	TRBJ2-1	TGTGCCAGCAGGAGGGGGGGGGATGAGCAGTTCTTC	CASRRGGDEQFF
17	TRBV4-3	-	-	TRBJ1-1	TGCGCCAGCAGCCAAGATTATCCCCAGGGGACTAACACTGAAGCTTTCTTT	CASSQDYPQGTNTEAFF
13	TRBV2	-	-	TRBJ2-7	TGTGCCAGCAGTGCCCAGCGGGCCTACGAGCAGTACTTC	CASSAQRAYEQYF
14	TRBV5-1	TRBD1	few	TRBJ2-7	TGCGCCAGCAGGACCACGGACAGGACCTACGAGCAGTACTTC	CASRTTDRTYEQYF
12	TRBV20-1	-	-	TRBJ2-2	TGCAGTGCTAGAGCGGGGACCGGGGAGCTGTTTTTT	CSARAGTGELFF
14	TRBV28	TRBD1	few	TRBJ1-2	TGTGCCAGCAGTTTCCCGGGACAGGGCTATGGCTACACCTTC	CASSFPGQGYGYTF
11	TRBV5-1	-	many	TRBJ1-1	TGCGCCAGCAGGCTAGCTACTGAAGCTTTCTTT	CASRLATEAFF
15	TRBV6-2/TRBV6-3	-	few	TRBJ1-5	TGTGCCAGCAGTCTCCTAGAGACAGTCAATCAGCCCCAGCATTTT	CASSLLETVNQPQHF
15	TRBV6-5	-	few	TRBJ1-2	TGTGCCAGCAGGGGCCGAGACGGTAGAACTTACGGCTACACCTTC	CASRGRDGRTYGYTF
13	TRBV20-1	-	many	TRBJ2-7	TGCAGTGCTAGGAGACAGGAGAACTACGAGCAGTACTTC	CSARRQENYEQYF
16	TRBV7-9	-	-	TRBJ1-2	TGTGCCAGCAGCCGGGCCGGGCAGTCCATTGACTATGGCTACACCTTC	CASSRAGQSIDYGYTF
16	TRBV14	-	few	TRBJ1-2	TGTGCCAGCAGCCCGATGGGGGGGATGGATTCCTATGGCTACACCTTC	CASSPMGGMDSYGYTF
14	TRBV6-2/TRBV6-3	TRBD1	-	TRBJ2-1	TGTGCCAGTAGAGGACAGGGGAGGGATAATGAGCAGTTCTTC	CASRGQGRDNEQFF
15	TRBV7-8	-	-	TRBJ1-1	TGTGCCAGCAGCTCCACCACGGCCGCGGACACTGAAGCTTTCTTT	CASSSTTAADTEAFF
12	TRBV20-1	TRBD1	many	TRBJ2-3	TGCAGTGAACAGGGGGCCGGAGATACGCAGTATTTT	CSEQGAGDTQYF
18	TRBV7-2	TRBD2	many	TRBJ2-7	TGTGCCAGCAGCTCGCCGGGACTAGCGGGGACGAACTCCTACGAGCAGTACTTC	CASSSPGLAGTNSYEQYF
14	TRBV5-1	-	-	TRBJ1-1	TGCGCCAGCAGCTTGAAGGGGGATGACACTGAAGCTTTCTTT	CASSLKGDDTEAFF
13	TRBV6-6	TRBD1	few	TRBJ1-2	TGTGCCAGCATCCAGGGGGCTAACTATGGCTACACCTTC	CASIQGANYGYTF
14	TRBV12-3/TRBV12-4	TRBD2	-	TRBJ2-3	TGTGCCAGCACGTCCGGGGGGGTCACAGATACGCAGTATTTT	CASTSGGVTDTQYF
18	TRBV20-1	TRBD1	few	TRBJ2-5	TGCAGTGCTAGAGATGATGCGGACAGGGTAATCAATTTAGAGACCCAGTACTTC	CSARDDADRVINLETQYF
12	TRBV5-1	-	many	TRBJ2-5	TGCGCCAGCAGCGGGGACCAAGAGACCCAGTACTTC	CASSGDQETQYF
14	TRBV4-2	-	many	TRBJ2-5	TGTGCCAGCAGCCGTACACAGGGAGGTGAGACCCAGTACTTC	CASSRTQGGETQYF
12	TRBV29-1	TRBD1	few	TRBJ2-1	TGCAGCGCGATAGGACAGGTTGGTGAGCAGTTCTTC	CSAIGQVGEQFF
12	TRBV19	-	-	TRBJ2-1	TGTGCCAGTAGTACCCCGCCTCAGGAGCAGTTCTTC	CASSTPPQEQFF
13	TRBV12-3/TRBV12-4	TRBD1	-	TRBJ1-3	TGTGCCGGTCAGGGGGGCGCTGGAAACACCATATATTTT	CAGQGGAGNTIYF
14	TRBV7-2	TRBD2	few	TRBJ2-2	TGTGCCAGAGCGGGGGGGCTGAACACCGGGGAGCTGTTTTTT	CARAGGLNTGELFF
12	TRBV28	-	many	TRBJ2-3	TGTGCCAGCACCAGCTTCACAGATACGCAGTATTTT	CASTSFTDTQYF
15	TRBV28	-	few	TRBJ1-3	TGTGCCAGCAGTTTAGCAACGGCAGGGGGAAACACCATATATTTT	CASSLATAGGNTIYF
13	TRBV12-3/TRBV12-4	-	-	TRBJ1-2	TGTGCCAGCACCAAGACAGGAGGGTATGGCTACACCTTC	CASTKTGGYGYTF
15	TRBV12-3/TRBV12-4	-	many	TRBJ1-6	TGTGCCAGCAGTTTACGGCCGGGATTGAGTTCACCCCTCCACTTT	CASSLRPGLSSPLHF
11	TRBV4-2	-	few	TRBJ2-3	TGTGCCAGCAGTCGTGAGGATACGCAGTATTTT	CASSREDTQYF
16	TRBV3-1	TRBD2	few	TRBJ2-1	TGTGCCAGCACCCACCGATTAGCGGGGGCCCTCAATGAGCAGTTCTTC	CASTHRLAGALNEQFF